This TCR beta chain was retrieved from a study of blood T cell repertoires in COVID-19. Study-level information: There were acute and convalescent COVID-19 samples, and they came from the United States, Italy and Spain. PBMCs, B-cell-depleted T cells, or T cells were the source of the cDNA or gDNA that made up the material.

Germline V gives CDR1 LGHDT, CDR2 YNNKEL (reference sequence). V was pared by 6 bases and J by 2 bases, with 4 bases of the junction left unmatched. This CDR3 contains 14 residues. The table came from immunoSEQ multiplex PCR; TCRdb's copy has only in-frame clones and leaves some out. This table holds over 60,000 clones, less than 85% found once. The rearrangement joins TRBV3-1 (or the pseudogene TRBV3-2) to TRBJ1-2; 9 positions match TRBD1. The TCR was taken from a man at least 80 years old with active COVID-19. The specimen was peripheral blood. DNA for the CDR3: TGTGCCAGCAGGGGACAGGGAGGGAACTATGGCTACACCTTC. It translates to CASRGQGGNYGYTF.